Listed here are 30 T cell receptor beta chains from one sample, sequenced in a study of shared clonotypes between healthy human individuals. Sequencing was performed with immunoSEQ multiplex PCR; in TCRdb, only in-frame clones are kept and a portion is missing. The sample contains some 2,000,000 clones, 95% of which appear only once. Input material: naive CD4+ T cells sorted from blood. Subset of the sample: CD45RA+ positively selected. These receptors were obtained from a man aged 18-30 years in good health.

The rearrangement joins TRBV6-1 to TRBJ1-2; TRBD1 aligns across 9 bases. J lost 4 bases, V lost 6 bases, and 9 bases had no gene match. This CDR3 is built from 15 residues. CDR1 and CDR2 from the germline V gene are MNHNS and SASEGT. This CDR3 is CASSRRDREAYGYTF. The CDR3 DNA reads TGTGCCAGCAGCCGACGGGACAGGGAGGCCTATGGCTACACCTTC.

In regard to this clone: A read error may produce the germline difference seen at one junction end. The chain couples TRBV2 to TRBJ2-7; 7 positions match TRBD1. The CDR3 contains 14 residues. Germline CDR1 and CDR2: SNHLY and FYNNEI. The CDR3 DNA follows: TGTGCTAGCAAGGAGACAGGGATCTCCTACGAGCAGTACTTC. Translated, it gives CASKETGISYEQYF.

The chain carries TRBV25-1 and TRBJ2-2; TRBD2 matches at 11 bases. V was clipped by 6 bases and J by 1 base; unmatched bases: 10. The length of the CDR3 is 18 residues. Germline CDR1 MGHDK, CDR2 SYGVNS. Here the CDR3 DNA reads TGTGCCAGCAGCGGGACTAGCGGTAAAAACTGGAACACCGGGGAGCTGTTTTTT. Protein sequence: CASSGTSGKNWNTGELFF.

About this clone: This same CDR3 is encoded by further DNA sequences in the sample. V and J are TRBV5-4 and TRBJ2-3; either TRBD1 or TRBD2 may supply D (5 bases each). This CDR3 has 14 amino acids. Germline values: CDR1 SGHNT, CDR2 YYREEE (reference sequence). V gave up 2 bases and J gave up 1 base, with 8 bases separating them. CDR3 sequence reads: CASSLRGGTDTQYF. CDR3 coding DNA: TGTGCCAGCAGCTTAAGAGGGGGCACAGATACGCAGTATTTT.

The chain joins TRBV5-4 to TRBJ2-7, with TRBD1 identical over 8 bases. The length of the CDR3 is 14 residues. V lost 2 bases to trimming and J lost 6 bases; unmatched junction nucleotides: 7. Germline V gene sequence: CDR1 SGHNT, CDR2 YYREEE (reference sequence). This CDR3 is CASSLEGQEAEQYF. The DNA for the CDR3 is TGTGCCAGCAGCTTAGAGGGACAGGAGGCCGAGCAGTACTTC.

The rearrangement joins TRBV14 to TRBJ1-2, with unresolved D. V lost 1 base to trimming and J lost 5 bases, with 2 bases between them. Germline V lookup: CDR1 SGHDN, CDR2 FVKESK. This CDR3 contains 11 residues. CDR3 in amino acids: CASSQAYGYTF. Written as DNA, the CDR3 is TGTGCCAGCAGCCAAGCTTATGGCTACACCTTC.

J is TRBJ2-1 and V is TRBV9; TRBD1 aligns across 7 bases. The CDR3 runs 15 residues. Germline CDR1 and CDR2: SGDLS and YYNGEE. Trimming at V came to 0 bases and at J to 4 bases, leaving 4 bases not matched to a gene. CDR3 protein: CASSVDGQVYNEQFF. DNA for the CDR3: TGTGCCAGCAGCGTAGATGGACAGGTTTACAATGAGCAGTTCTTC.

CDR3 region: CAWSRAGDTQYF. The CDR3 coding sequence is TGTGCCTGGAGTCGGGCGGGAGATACGCAGTATTTT. This rearrangement joins TRBV30 to TRBJ2-3, with D perhaps matching TRBD2 (5 bases). The V gene's germline CDR1 is GTSNPN and CDR2 SVGIG (reference sequence). V shed 2 bases and J shed 5 bases, with 8 bases lying between them. This CDR3 comprises 12 residues.

In regard to this clone: Other DNA variants within this sample encode the same CDR3. This chain links TRBV9 with TRBJ2-6; TRBD1 might be the D (5 bases). CDR1 is SGDLS, CDR2 YYNGEE, per germline. V gave up 2 bases and J gave up 4 bases, with 10 bases separating them. There are 15 residues in the CDR3. CDR3 nucleotide sequence: TGTGCCAGCAGCGTGCAGGGATCCGGGGCCAACGTCCTGACTTTC. Protein product: CASSVQGSGANVLTF.

This clone showed up just once. The same CDR3 arises from other DNA sequences in this sample as well. V is TRBV5-6 and J is TRBJ1-2; D is ambiguous. Trimming pared 2 bases from V and 4 bases from J, leaving 6 bases between. Germline V gives CDR1 SGHDT, CDR2 YYEEEE. This CDR3 spans 12 amino acids. The CDR3 coding sequence is TGTGCCAGCAGCTTAGATAGCTATGGCTACACCTTC. Its translation: CASSLDSYGYTF. Based on the CDR3 plus reference TRBV5-6 and TRBJ1-2, the full variable domain is DAGVTQSPTHLIKTRGQQVTLRCSPKSGHDTVSWYQQALGQGPQFIFQYYEEEERQRGNFPDRFSGHQFPNYSSELNVNALLLGDSALYLCASSLDSYGYTFGSGTRLTVV.

V and J are TRBV19 and TRBJ1-5, with D tentatively TRBD1 (5 bases). The germline V gene encodes CDR1 LNHDA and CDR2 SQIVND (reference sequence). The CDR3 is 16 amino acids. The V gene lost 4 bases and the J gene lost 5 bases, with 18 bases spanning the gap. The CDR3 loop is CASSTRSRTPYQPQHF. DNA for the CDR3: TGTGCCAGTAGTACCCGATCCCGGACACCGTATCAGCCCCAGCATTTT. The full variable domain, in which reference TRBV19 and TRBJ1-5 provide the parts outside the CDR3, is DGGITQSPKYLFRKEGQNVTLSCEQNLNHDAMYWYRQDPGQGLRLIYYSQIVNDFQKGDIAEGYSVSREKKESFPLTVTSAQKNPTAFYLCASSTRSRTPYQPQHFGDGTRLSIL.

The table lists this clone with a few counts. V usage is TRBV6-5 and J usage is TRBJ1-2, with TRBD1 identical over 9 bases. Trimming took 11 bases from V and 7 from J; bases not matched to a gene: 11. Germline CDR1 is MNHEY and CDR2 is SVGAGI. The CDR3 extends over 13 amino acids. In DNA form, the CDR3 reads TGTGCCTGTACTCCGGGACAGGGCCGTGGCTACACCTTC. Its protein is CACTPGQGRGYTF.

This clone was detected a few times. This chain joins TRBV6-5 and TRBJ2-7; TRBD1 matches 7 bases. The CDR3 loop spans 15 amino acids. V gave up 6 bases and J gave up 1 base; unmatched junction bases: 9. Germline assignment: CDR1 MNHEY and CDR2 SVGAGI. CDR3 sequence reads: CASRRGTDRSYEQYF. The CDR3 DNA reads TGTGCCAGCAGACGTGGGACAGATCGGTCCTACGAGCAGTACTTC.

The rearrangement joins TRBV18 to TRBJ2-7, with D perhaps matching TRBD1 (6 bases). V shed 4 bases and J shed 3 bases, with 16 bases lying between them. The CDR3 loop spans 15 amino acids. Looked up from germline, CDR1 is KGHSH and CDR2 is LQKENI. In nucleotides, the CDR3 is TGTGCCAGCTCACTCAGCCCTGGACAGAACTACGAGCAGTACTTC. It is translated as CASSLSPGQNYEQYF.

V usage is TRBV2 and J usage is TRBJ2-3, with D possibly matching TRBD1 (7 bases). V dropped 3 bases and J dropped 4 bases, with 11 bases sitting between them. CDR3 length: 14 residues. CDR1 SNHLY and CDR2 FYNNEI come from the germline V gene. The CDR3 reads CASSDSRGADTQYF. The CDR3 DNA is TGTGCCAGCAGTGATAGCAGGGGGGCAGATACGCAGTATTTT.

The J gene is TRBJ2-3, the V gene TRBV28, with 7 bases aligning to TRBD2. CDR3 length: 15 residues. The germline V gene has CDR1 MDHEN and CDR2 SYDVKM. Trimming removed 7 bases from V and 2 bases from J; junction bases left unmatched: 9. CDR3 nucleotides: TGTGCCAGCAAAGGATCCGGGGGGTTCACAGATACGCAGTATTTT. Encoded protein: CASKGSGGFTDTQYF. Complete variable domain (other parts from reference TRBV28 and TRBJ2-3): DVKVTQSSRYLVKRTGEKVFLECVQDMDHENMFWYRQDPGLGLRLIYFSYDVKMKEKGDIPEGYSVSREKKERFSLILESASTNQTSMYLCASKGSGGFTDTQYFGPGTRLTVL.

The chain joins TRBV19 to TRBJ2-7, with 9 nucleotides matching TRBD2. This CDR3 contains 14 residues. With 6 bases clipped from V and 5 bases from J, the junction kept 8 bases outside the gene matches. Germline V lookup: CDR1 LNHDA, CDR2 SQIVND (reference sequence). The CDR3 DNA reads as TGTGCCAGTAGGCATCGCGGGAGGGGTAACGAGCAGTACTTC. It specifies CASRHRGRGNEQYF.

The chain employs TRBV7-6 and TRBJ2-3; D remains ambiguous. Per the germline V gene, CDR1 is SGHVS and CDR2 is FNYEAQ. The ends were cut back, 0 bases at V and 1 base at J, with 5 bases in the middle. The CDR3 covers 14 residues. As DNA, the CDR3 is TGTGCCAGCAGCTTAGCCCCGGGCACAGATACGCAGTATTTT. It codes for CASSLAPGTDTQYF.

The chain has TRBV30 and TRBJ1-3; D is unclear. The CDR3 sequence is 13 residues long. V lost 5 bases and J lost 6, with 14 bases in between. Looked up from germline, CDR1 is GTSNPN and CDR2 is SVGIG (reference sequence). CDR3 in amino acids: CAWALGRKNTIYF. For the CDR3, the DNA is TGTGCCTGGGCCCTAGGCAGAAAAAACACCATATATTTT.

The gene calls are TRBV14 and TRBJ2-7; perhaps D is TRBD1 or TRBD2 (6 bases each). Germline V gene data show CDR1 as SGHDN and CDR2 as FVKESK. Deletions cut 2 bases from V and 3 bases from J, with 14 bases between. The CDR3 is 15 amino acids. CDR3 sequence: CASSQHGRGGYEQYF. Written as DNA, the CDR3 is TGTGCCAGCAGCCAACACGGGAGAGGGGGCTACGAGCAGTACTTC.

This chain uses TRBV2 with TRBJ1-2, with a possible D match to TRBD1 (5 bases). Deletions cut 3 bases from V and 8 bases from J, with 16 bases between. The CDR3 is 14 amino acids. The germline CDR1 and CDR2 sequences are SNHLY and FYNNEI. In DNA form, the CDR3 reads TGTGCCAGCAGTGAGGGGACCCCTGTAAAGGGCTACACCTTC. It specifies CASSEGTPVKGYTF.

This clone occurred a few times. Different DNA sequences within this sample yield the same CDR3. The J gene is TRBJ1-2, the V gene TRBV11-2, with 7 bases fitting TRBD1. The CDR3 covers 13 residues. With 5 bases clipped from V and 3 bases from J, the junction kept 3 bases outside the gene matches. Germline V gene sequence: CDR1 SGHAT, CDR2 FQNNGV. CDR3 nucleotides: TGTGCCAGCAGCCGCGACAGGGACTATGGCTACACCTTC. Encoded protein: CASSRDRDYGYTF.

On this clone: This specimen includes other DNA sequences encoding the same CDR3. The V and J genes are TRBV5-1 and TRBJ2-3; no firm D call. V was pared by 0 bases and J by 0 bases, with 5 bases between. The CDR3 has 14 amino acids. Germline CDR1 is SGHRS and CDR2 is YFSETQ. The CDR3 sequence is CASSLVPSTDTQYF. CDR3 in DNA: TGCGCCAGCAGCTTGGTTCCGAGCACAGATACGCAGTATTTT.

This clone has only a few counts. Distinct nucleotide sequences in the sample also encode this CDR3. V gene TRBV4-1 combines with J gene TRBJ2-1; weak D call: TRBD2 (6 bases). V lost 0 bases and J 9 bases, leaving 18 bases between the germline ends. Germline-derived CDR1 and CDR2 are MGHRA and YSYEKL. This CDR3 has 16 residues. CDR3 amino acids: CASSQESAGFSIEQFF. In nucleotides, the CDR3 is TGCGCCAGCAGCCAAGAATCGGCGGGGTTTTCAATTGAGCAGTTCTTC.

V usage is TRBV30 and J usage is TRBJ1-5, with D perhaps matching TRBD1 (5 bases). Between the trimmed V and J ends, which lost 2 bases and 2 bases, there was a span of 13 bases. The V gene's germline CDR1 is GTSNPN and CDR2 SVGIG (reference sequence). This CDR3 spans 15 amino acids. The CDR3 is CAWSRGYSGNQPQHF. The CDR3 coding sequence is TGTGCCTGGAGTCGGGGGTATAGTGGCAATCAGCCCCAGCATTTT. Based on the CDR3 plus reference TRBV30 and TRBJ1-5, the full variable domain is SQTIHQWPATLVQPVGSPLSLECTVEGTSNPNLYWYRQAAGRGLQLLFYSVGIGQISSEVPQNLSASRPQDRQFILSSKKLLLSDSGFYLCAWSRGYSGNQPQHFGDGTRLSIL.

The V gene is TRBV5-1, the J gene TRBJ2-5; 7 bases agree with TRBD2. Germline V gene lookup returns CDR1 SGHRS and CDR2 YFSETQ. This CDR3 region has 17 residues. V was pared by 0 bases and J by 4 bases, with 12 bases of the junction left unmatched. This CDR3 is CASSLAGGTGGRETQYF. CDR3 nucleotide sequence: TGCGCCAGCAGCTTGGCCGGAGGGACGGGAGGTCGAGAGACCCAGTACTTC. Looking up the rest from reference TRBV5-1 and TRBJ2-5 gives the full variable domain: KAGVTQTPRYLIKTRGQQVTLSCSPISGHRSVSWYQQTPGQGLQFLFEYFSETQRNKGNFPGRFSGRQFSNSRSEMNVSTLELGDSALYLCASSLAGGTGGRETQYFGPGTRLLVL.

The rearrangement joins TRBV5-1 to TRBJ1-2; tentatively, D is TRBD1 (6 bases). The CDR3 loop spans 14 amino acids. The V end lost 0 bases, the J end lost 11 bases, and 17 bases lay between the germline ends. Per germline, CDR1 SGHRS and CDR2 YFSETQ. CDR3 residues: CASSLALQGVGYTF. The DNA for the CDR3 is TGCGCCAGCAGCTTGGCCCTACAGGGCGTTGGTTACACCTTC.

V gene TRBV11-2 combines with J gene TRBJ1-2; the D is unclear. The V gene lost 6 bases and the J gene lost 8 bases, with 13 bases spanning the gap. CDR1 and CDR2 (germline): SGHAT, FQNNGV. The CDR3 length is 12 residues. The CDR3 is CASRYSGRGYTF. In nucleotides, the CDR3 is TGTGCCAGCAGATATAGCGGGCGAGGCTACACCTTC. The whole variable domain, filled in from reference TRBV11-2 and TRBJ1-2, reads EAGVAQSPRYKIIEKRQSVAFWCNPISGHATLYWYQQILGQGPKLLIQFQNNGVVDDSQLPKDRFSAERLKGVDSTLKIQPAKLEDSAVYLCASRYSGRGYTFGSGTRLTVV.

The chain uses TRBV6-6 and TRBJ1-1; D is undetermined. Trimming removed 2 bases from V and 5 bases from J, with 15 bases in between. Germline CDR1 is MNHNY and CDR2 is SVGAGI (reference sequence). The CDR3 covers 15 residues. For the CDR3, the DNA is TGTGCCAGCAGTTACGATCGGGTTATGGGAACTGAAGCTTTCTTT. Encoded protein: CASSYDRVMGTEAFF.

This CDR3 reads CASLTVAGKDNSPLHF. Here the CDR3 DNA reads TGTGCCAGCTTAACCGTGGCAGGGAAAGATAATTCACCCCTCCACTTT. This rearrangement joins TRBV7-2 to TRBJ1-6; D might be TRBD1 (5 bases). Germline CDR1 SGHTA, CDR2 FQGNSA. Trimming stripped 8 bases from V and 5 bases from J, with 19 bases between. The CDR3 runs to 16 residues.